This T cell receptor beta chain originates from a study of T cell responses to AZD1222 COVID-19 vaccine. The repertoire was sequenced with immunoSEQ multiplex PCR; TCRdb's copy has only in-frame clones and lacks some. The sample consists of about 140,000 clones, approximately 92% of them appearing once. To note about this clone: Its antigen is not identified.

General study findings and limits: No repertoire was sampled before or during the peak T cell response, only after it.

The CDR3 extends over 14 amino acids. Germline CDR1 SEHNR, CDR2 FQNEAQ (reference sequence). V lost 5 bases and J lost 3; bases outside the gene matches: 5. The material was peripheral blood, obtained on day 0 of AZD1222 vaccination. This rearrangement joins TRBV7-9 to TRBJ1-2; TRBD1 agrees at 8 bases. The sequence was obtained from an adult in good health. The CDR3 sequence is CASSPTGGHYGYTF. In nucleotides, the CDR3 is TGTGCCAGCAGCCCTACAGGGGGACACTATGGCTACACCTTC. The complete variable domain, with remaining parts taken from reference TRBV7-9 and TRBJ1-2, reads DTGVSQNPRHKITKRGQNVTFRCDPISEHNRLYWYRQTLGQGPEFLTYFQNEAQLEKSRLLSDRFSAERPKGSFSTLEIQRTEQGDSAMYLCASSPTGGHYGYTFGSGTRLTVV.